This T cell receptor (beta chain) originates from a study of CD8 T cells in ankylosing spondylitis. Findings and caveats of the study: Seemingly characteristic of ankylosing spondylitis blood was a TCR beta motif consisting of under ten highly homologous variants. The authors found the disease-linked clones to be CD8+ and relatively rare in peripheral blood.

This clonotype was picked up a small number of times. Its cognate antigen is unknown. Germline V gene lookup returns CDR1 SGHNT and CDR2 YYREEE (reference sequence). The germline V and J ends were trimmed by 8 bases and 5 bases, with 23 bases remaining between them. The CDR3 is 15 residues long. Quantitative 5'-RACE with molecular barcodes produced the TCR beta libraries. TCRdb redid the calling of the 5' RACE reads with MiXCR, one entry per CDR3 protein. The sample records 150,000 to 200,000 distinct CDR3 sequences, around 20% being singletons. Sequenced material: blood, either unsorted or a sorted T cell fraction (not recorded which). The clonotype comes from a male donor with ankylosing spondylitis or in good health (not recorded which). V usage is TRBV5-4 and J usage is TRBJ2-7; D is perhaps TRBD2 (5 bases). The DNA of the CDR3 is TGTGCCAGTAGTTTGGCCGGGGTGGTCCCGGACGAGCAGTACTTC. Its protein product is CASSLAGVVPDEQYF. Looking up the rest from reference TRBV5-4 and TRBJ2-7 gives the full variable domain: ETGVTQSPTHLIKTRGQQVTLRCSSQSGHNTVSWYQQALGQGPQFIFQYYREEENGRGNFPPRFSGLQFPNYSSELNVNALELDDSALYLCASSLAGVVPDEQYFGPGTRLTVT.